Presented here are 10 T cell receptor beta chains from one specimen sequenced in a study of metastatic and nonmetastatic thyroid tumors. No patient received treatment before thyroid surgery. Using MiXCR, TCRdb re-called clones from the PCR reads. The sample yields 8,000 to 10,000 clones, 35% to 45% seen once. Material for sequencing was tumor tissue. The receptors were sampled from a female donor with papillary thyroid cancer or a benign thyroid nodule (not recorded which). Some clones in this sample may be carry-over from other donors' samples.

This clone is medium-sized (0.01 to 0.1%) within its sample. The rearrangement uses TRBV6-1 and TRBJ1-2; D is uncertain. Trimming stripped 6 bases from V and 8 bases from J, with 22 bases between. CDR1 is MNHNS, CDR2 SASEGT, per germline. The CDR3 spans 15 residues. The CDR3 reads CASSHPQPTWRGYTF. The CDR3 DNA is TGTGCCAGCAGCCACCCGCAGCCCACATGGCGAGGCTACACCTTC.

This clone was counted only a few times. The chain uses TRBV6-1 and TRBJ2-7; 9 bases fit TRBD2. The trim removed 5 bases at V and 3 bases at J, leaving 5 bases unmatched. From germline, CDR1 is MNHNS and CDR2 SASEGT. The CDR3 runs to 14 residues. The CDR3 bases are TGTGCCAGCAGTTTATCGCGGGGGGGCTACGAGCAGTACTTC. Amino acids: CASSLSRGGYEQYF.

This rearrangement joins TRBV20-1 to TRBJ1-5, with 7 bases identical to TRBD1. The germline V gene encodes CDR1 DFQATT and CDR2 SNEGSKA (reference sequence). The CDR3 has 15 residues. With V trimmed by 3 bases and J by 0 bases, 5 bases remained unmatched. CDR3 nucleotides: TGCAGTGCTAGGGGACAGAGCAATAGCAATCAGCCCCAGCATTTT. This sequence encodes CSARGQSNSNQPQHF.

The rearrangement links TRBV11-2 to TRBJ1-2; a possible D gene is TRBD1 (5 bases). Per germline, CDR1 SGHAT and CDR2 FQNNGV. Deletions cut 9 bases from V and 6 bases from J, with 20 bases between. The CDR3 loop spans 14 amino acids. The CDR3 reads CASRDVKGRHGYTF. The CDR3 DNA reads TGTGCCAGTAGGGACGTTAAAGGGCGCCATGGCTACACCTTC. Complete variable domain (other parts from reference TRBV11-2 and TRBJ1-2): EAGVAQSPRYKIIEKRQSVAFWCNPISGHATLYWYQQILGQGPKLLIQFQNNGVVDDSQLPKDRFSAERLKGVDSTLKIQPAKLEDSAVYLCASRDVKGRHGYTFGSGTRLTVV.

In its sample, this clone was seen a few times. The CDR3 region is CASSYEGISGNTIYF. The CDR3 DNA reads TGTGCCAGCAGTTATGAGGGGATCTCTGGAAACACCATATATTTT. V gene TRBV6-9 combines with J gene TRBJ1-3; D is perhaps TRBD1 (5 bases). CDR1 is MNHGY, CDR2 SVAAGI, per germline. The CDR3 contains 15 residues. The germline V and J ends were trimmed by 2 bases and 0 bases, with 8 bases remaining between them.

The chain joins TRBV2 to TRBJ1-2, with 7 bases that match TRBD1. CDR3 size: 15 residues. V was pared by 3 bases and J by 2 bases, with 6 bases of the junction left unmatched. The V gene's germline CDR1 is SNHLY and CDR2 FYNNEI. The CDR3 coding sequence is TGTGCCAGCAGTGATGGGGACAGAAACAACTATGGCTACACCTTC. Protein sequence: CASSDGDRNNYGYTF.

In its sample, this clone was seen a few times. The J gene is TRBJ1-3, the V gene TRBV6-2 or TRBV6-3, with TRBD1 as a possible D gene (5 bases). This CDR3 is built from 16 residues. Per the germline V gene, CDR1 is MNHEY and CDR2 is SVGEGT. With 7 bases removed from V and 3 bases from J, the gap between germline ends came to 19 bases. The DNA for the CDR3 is TGTGCCAGCAACACTCTCCGGGGGAAGGGTGGAAACACCATATATTTT. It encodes CASNTLRGKGGNTIYF.

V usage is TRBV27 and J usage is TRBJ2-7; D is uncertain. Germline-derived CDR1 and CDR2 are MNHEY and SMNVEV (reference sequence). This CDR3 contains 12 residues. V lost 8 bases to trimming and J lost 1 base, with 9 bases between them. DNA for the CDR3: TGTGCCAGCGCGCTGCTTTCCTACGAGCAGTACTTC. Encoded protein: CASALLSYEQYF.

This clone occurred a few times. CDR3 protein: CASSIGQAKVYEQYF. The CDR3 nucleotides are TGTGCCAGTAGTATAGGACAGGCAAAAGTCTACGAGCAGTACTTC. The chain joins TRBV19 to TRBJ2-7, with D possibly being TRBD1 (6 bases). Germline lookup yields CDR1 LNHDA and CDR2 SQIVND (reference sequence). CDR3 size: 15 residues. V was shortened by 1 base and J by 3 bases, with 13 bases between the two germline ends. Full variable domain (remainder filled in from reference TRBV19 and TRBJ2-7): DGGITQSPKYLFRKEGQNVTLSCEQNLNHDAMYWYRQDPGQGLRLIYYSQIVNDFQKGDIAEGYSVSREKKESFPLTVTSAQKNPTAFYLCASSIGQAKVYEQYFGPGTRLTVT.

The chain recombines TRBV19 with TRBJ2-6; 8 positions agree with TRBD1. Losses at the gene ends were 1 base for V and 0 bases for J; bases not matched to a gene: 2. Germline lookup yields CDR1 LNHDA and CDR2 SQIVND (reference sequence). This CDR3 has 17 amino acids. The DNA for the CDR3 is TGTGCCAGTAGTATAGGGACAGGGTCCTCTGGGGCCAACGTCCTGACTTTC. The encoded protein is CASSIGTGSSGANVLTF.